The sequence of this TCR beta chain was determined in a study of OX40 agonist ivuxolimab in advanced cancers. Data came from immunoSEQ multiplex PCR; TCRdb stores just in-frame clones and leaves some out. The profile covers tens of thousands of clones, with approximately 90% appearing a single time and 4% taken by the ten largest. Here the sequenced sample was CD4+ or CD8+ T cells sorted from blood, taken in a trial of the OX40 agonist ivuxolimab. The origin of this receptor is an adult with an advanced solid tumor such as melanoma, head and neck, liver or kidney cancer.

The CDR3 DNA sequence: TGTGCCTGTGCGGAGACAGGGCTCAACTATGGCTACACCTTC. It is translated as CACAETGLNYGYTF. The chain joins TRBV30 to TRBJ1-2; TRBD1 matches 7 bases. From germline, CDR1 is GTSNPN and CDR2 SVGIG (reference sequence). The CDR3 is 14 residues long. Trimming removed 6 bases from V and 2 bases from J; junction bases left unmatched: 9.